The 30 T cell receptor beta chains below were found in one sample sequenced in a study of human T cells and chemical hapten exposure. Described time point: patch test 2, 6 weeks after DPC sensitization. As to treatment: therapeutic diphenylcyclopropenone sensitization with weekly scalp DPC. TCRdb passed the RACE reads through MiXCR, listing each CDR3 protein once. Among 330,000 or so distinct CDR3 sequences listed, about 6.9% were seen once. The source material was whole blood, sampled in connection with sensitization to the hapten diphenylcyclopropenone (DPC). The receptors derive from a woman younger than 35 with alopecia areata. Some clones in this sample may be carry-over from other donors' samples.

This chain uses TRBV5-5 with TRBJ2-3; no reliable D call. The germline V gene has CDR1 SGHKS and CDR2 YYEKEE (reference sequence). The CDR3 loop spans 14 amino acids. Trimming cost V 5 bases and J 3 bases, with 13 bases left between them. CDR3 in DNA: TGTGCCAGCAGGCCCAACCTTGGAACAGATACGCAGTATTTT. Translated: CASRPNLGTDTQYF. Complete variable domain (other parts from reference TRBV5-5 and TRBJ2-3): DAGVTQSPTHLIKTRGQQVTLRCSPISGHKSVSWYQQVLGQGPQFIFQYYEKEERGRGNFPDRFSARQFPNYSSELNVNALLLGDSALYLCASRPNLGTDTQYFGPGTRLTVL.

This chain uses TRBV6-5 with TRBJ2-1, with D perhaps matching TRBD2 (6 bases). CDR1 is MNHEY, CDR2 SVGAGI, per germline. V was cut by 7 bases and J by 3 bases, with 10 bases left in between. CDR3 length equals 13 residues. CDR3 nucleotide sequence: TGTGCCAGCAACTCGGGGGTCTACAATGAGCAGTTCTTC. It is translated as CASNSGVYNEQFF.

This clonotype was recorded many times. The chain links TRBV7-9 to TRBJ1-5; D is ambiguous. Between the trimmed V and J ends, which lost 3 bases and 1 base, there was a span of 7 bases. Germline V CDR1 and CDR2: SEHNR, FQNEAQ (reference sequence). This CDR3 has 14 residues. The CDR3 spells CASSLPSSNQPQHF. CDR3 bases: TGTGCCAGCAGCTTGCCCTCGAGCAATCAGCCCCAGCATTTT.

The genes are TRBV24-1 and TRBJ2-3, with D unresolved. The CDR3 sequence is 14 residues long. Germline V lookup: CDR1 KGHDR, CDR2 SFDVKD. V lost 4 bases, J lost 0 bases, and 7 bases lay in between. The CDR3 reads CATSDPTSTDTQYF. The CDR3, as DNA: TGTGCCACCAGTGACCCCACCAGCACAGATACGCAGTATTTT.

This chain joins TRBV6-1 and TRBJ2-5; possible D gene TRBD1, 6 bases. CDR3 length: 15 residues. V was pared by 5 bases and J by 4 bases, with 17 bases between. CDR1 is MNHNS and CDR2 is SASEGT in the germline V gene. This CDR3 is CASSQGFRFLETQYF. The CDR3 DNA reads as TGTGCCAGCAGTCAGGGGTTTCGTTTCTTAGAGACCCAGTACTTC.

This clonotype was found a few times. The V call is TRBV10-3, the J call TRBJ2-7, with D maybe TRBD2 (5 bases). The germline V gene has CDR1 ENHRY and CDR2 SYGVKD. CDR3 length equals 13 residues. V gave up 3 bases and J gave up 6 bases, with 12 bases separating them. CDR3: CAISERPGGEQYF. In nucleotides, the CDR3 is TGTGCCATCAGTGAAAGGCCTGGAGGCGAGCAGTACTTC.

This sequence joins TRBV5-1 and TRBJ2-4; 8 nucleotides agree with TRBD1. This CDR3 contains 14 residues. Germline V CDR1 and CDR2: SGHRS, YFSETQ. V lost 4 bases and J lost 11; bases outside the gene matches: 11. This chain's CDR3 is CASSQDYDRGVQYF. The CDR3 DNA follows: TGCGCCAGCAGCCAAGACTACGACAGGGGCGTTCAGTACTTC.

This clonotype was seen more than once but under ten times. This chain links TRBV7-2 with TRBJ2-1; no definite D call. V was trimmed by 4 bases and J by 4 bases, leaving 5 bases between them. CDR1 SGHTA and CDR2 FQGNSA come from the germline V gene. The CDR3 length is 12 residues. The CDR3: CASSSRYNEQFF. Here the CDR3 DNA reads TGTGCCAGCAGCTCCCGATACAATGAGCAGTTCTTC.

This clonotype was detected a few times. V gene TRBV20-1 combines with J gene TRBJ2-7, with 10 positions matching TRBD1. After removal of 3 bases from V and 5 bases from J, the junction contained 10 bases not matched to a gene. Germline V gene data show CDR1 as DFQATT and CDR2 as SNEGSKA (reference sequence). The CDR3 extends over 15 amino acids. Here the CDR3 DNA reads TGCAGTGCTAGTACGCCGGAGACAGGGGGCGACGAGCAGTACTTC. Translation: CSASTPETGGDEQYF.

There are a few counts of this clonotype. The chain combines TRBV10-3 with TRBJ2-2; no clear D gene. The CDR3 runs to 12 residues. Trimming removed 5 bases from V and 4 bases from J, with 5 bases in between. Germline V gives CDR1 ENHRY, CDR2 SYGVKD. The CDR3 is CAISQITGELFF. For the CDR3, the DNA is TGTGCCATCAGTCAGATCACCGGGGAGCTGTTTTTT.

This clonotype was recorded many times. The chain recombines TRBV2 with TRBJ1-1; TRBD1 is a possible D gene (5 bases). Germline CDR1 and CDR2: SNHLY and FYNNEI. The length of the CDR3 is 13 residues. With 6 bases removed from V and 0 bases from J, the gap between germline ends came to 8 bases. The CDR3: CASRGTLNTEAFF. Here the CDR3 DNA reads TGTGCCAGCAGAGGGACTCTGAACACTGAAGCTTTCTTT. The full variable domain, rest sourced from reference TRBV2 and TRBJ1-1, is EPEVTQTPSHQVTQMGQEVILRCVPISNHLYFYWYRQILGQKVEFLVSFYNNEISEKSEIFDDQFSVERPDGSNFTLKIRSTKLEDSAMYFCASRGTLNTEAFFGQGTRLTVV.

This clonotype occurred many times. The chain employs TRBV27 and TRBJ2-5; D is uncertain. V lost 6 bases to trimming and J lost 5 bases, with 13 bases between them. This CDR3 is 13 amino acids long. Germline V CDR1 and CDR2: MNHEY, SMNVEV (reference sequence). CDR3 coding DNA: TGTGCCAGCAGGCACAGAGGTGTTGAGACCCAGTACTTC. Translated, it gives CASRHRGVETQYF.

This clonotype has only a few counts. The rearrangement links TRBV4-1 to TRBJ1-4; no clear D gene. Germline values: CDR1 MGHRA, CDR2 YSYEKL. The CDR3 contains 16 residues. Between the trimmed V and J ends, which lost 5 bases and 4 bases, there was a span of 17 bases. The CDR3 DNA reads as TGCGCCAGCAGCGAAGGGCAGGACGGTCTTAATGAAAAACTGTTTTTT. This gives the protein CASSEGQDGLNEKLFF.

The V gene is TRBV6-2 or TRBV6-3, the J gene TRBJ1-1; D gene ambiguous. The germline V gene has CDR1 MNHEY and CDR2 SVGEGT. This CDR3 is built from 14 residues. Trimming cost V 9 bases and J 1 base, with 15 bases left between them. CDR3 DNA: TGTGCCAGTTCCATCGGAGTGACGAACACTGAAGCTTTCTTT. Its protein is CASSIGVTNTEAFF.

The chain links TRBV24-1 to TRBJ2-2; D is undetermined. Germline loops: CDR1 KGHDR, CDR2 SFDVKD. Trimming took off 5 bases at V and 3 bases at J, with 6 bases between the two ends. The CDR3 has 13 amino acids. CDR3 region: CATSGTDTGELFF. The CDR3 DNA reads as TGTGCCACCAGTGGCACGGACACCGGGGAGCTGTTTTTT.

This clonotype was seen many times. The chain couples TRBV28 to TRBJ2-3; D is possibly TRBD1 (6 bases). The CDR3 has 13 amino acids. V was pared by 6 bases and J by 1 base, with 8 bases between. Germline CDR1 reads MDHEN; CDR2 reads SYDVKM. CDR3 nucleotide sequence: TGTGCCAGCAGCTCAGGGGGCACAGATACGCAGTATTTT. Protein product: CASSSGGTDTQYF. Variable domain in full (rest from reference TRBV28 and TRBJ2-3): DVKVTQSSRYLVKRTGEKVFLECVQDMDHENMFWYRQDPGLGLRLIYFSYDVKMKEKGDIPEGYSVSREKKERFSLILESASTNQTSMYLCASSSGGTDTQYFGPGTRLTVL.

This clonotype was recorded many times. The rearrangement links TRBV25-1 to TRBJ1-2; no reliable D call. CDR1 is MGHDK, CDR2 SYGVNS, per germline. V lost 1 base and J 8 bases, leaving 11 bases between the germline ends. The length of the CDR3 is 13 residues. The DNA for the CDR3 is TGTGCCAGCAGTGAATTCGACACAAGCGGCTACACCTTC. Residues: CASSEFDTSGYTF.

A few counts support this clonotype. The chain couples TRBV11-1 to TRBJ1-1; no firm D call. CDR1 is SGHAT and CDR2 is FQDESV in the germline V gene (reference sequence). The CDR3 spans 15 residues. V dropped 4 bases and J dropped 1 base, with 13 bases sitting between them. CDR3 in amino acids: CASSWAKGRNTEAFF. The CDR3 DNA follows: TGTGCCAGCAGCTGGGCGAAGGGTCGGAACACTGAAGCTTTCTTT.

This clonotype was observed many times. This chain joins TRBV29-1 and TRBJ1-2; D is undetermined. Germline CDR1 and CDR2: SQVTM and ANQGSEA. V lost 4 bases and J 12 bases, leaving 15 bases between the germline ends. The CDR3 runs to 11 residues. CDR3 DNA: TGCAGCGTTGCGCAGGAGGCGTTCGACACCTTC. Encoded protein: CSVAQEAFDTF.

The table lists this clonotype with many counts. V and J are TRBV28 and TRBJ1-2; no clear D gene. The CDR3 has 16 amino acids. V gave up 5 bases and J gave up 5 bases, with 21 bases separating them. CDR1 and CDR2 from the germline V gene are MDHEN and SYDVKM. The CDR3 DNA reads TGTGCCAGCAGTCTCACCAGGCCCGTAAGGATTTATGGCTACACCTTC. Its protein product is CASSLTRPVRIYGYTF.

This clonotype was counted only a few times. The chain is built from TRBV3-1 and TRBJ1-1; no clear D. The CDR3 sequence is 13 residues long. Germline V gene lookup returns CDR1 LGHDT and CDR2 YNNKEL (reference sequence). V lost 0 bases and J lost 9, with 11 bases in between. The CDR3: CASSQDSESKAFF. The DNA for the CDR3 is TGTGCCAGCAGCCAAGACTCGGAGAGCAAAGCTTTCTTT.

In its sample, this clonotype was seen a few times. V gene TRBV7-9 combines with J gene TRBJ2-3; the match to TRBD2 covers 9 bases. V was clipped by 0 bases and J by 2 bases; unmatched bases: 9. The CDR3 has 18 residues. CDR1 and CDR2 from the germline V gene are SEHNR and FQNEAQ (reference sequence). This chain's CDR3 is CASSLALWASGATDTQYF. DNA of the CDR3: TGTGCCAGCAGCTTAGCGCTCTGGGCTAGCGGGGCCACAGATACGCAGTATTTT.

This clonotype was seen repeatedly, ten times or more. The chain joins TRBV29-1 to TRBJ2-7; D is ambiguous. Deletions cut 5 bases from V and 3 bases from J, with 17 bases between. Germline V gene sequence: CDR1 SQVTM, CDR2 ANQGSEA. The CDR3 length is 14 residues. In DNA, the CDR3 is TGCAGCGTTCTACGCTTGGACGGAGTCTACGAGCAGTACTTC. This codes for CSVLRLDGVYEQYF.

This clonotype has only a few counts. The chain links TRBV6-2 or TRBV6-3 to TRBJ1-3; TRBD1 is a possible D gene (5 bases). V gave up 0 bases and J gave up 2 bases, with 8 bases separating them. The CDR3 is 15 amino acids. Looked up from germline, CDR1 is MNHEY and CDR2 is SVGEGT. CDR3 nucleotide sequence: TGTGCCAGCAGTTACTCGGACAATCCTGGAAACACCATATATTTT. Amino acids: CASSYSDNPGNTIYF.

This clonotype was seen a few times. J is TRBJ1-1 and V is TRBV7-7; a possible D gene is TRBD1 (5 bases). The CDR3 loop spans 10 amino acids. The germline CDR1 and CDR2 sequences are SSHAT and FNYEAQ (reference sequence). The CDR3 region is CAIGAPEAFF. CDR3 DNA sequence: TGTGCTATCGGGGCGCCTGAAGCTTTCTTT.

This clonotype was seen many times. CDR3 sequence (DNA): TGTGCCAGCAACCCCTTGCGCAGGGGACACCAGCCCCAGCATTTT. Translated: CASNPLRRGHQPQHF. The chain employs TRBV28 and TRBJ1-5; possible D gene TRBD1, 6 bases. The CDR3 has 15 amino acids. V gave up 7 bases and J gave up 7 bases, with 20 bases separating them. Germline CDR1 and CDR2: MDHEN and SYDVKM.

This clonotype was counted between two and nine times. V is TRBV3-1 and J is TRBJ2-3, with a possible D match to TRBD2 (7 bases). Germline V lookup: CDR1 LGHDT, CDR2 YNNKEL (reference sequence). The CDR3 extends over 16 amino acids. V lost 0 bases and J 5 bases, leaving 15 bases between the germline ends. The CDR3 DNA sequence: TGTGCCAGCAGCCAAGATCCGGGGGGCGCGGGAGATACGCAGTATTTT. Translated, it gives CASSQDPGGAGDTQYF.

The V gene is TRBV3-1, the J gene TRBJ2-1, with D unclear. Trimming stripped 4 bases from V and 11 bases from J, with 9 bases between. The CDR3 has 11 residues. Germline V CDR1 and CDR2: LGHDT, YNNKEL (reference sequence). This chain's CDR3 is CASSLLGKQFF. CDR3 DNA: TGTGCCAGCAGCCTTCTTGGCAAGCAGTTCTTC.

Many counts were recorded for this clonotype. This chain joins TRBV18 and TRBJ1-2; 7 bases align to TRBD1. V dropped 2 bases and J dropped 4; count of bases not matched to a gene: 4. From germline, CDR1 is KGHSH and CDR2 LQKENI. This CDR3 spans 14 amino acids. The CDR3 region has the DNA TGTGCCAGCTCACCAACAGGGGCCGGCTATGGCTACACCTTC. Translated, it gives CASSPTGAGYGYTF.

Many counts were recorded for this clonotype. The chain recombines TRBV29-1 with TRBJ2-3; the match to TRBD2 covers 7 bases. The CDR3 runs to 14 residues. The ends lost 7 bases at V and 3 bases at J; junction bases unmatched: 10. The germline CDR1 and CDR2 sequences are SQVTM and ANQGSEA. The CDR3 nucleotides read TGCAGCGCCGACGCGGGGGTTGAAACAGATACGCAGTATTTT. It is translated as CSADAGVETDTQYF.